This record looks at one T cell receptor (beta chain) sequence and its context. Its antigen is unidentified. This record comes from a study of graft-versus-host responses after intestinal transplantation. Study results and limitations: Analysis identified GvH clones in recipient marrow, with some appearing first in ileum or blood.

Profiling relied on immunoSEQ multiplex PCR, and the TCRdb table lists in-frame clones only, not all of them. Of about 57,000 clones in the sample, around 90% were seen once. The CDR3 is 14 residues long. The junction had 8 bases not matched to a gene; V was cut back by 4 bases and J by 6 bases. Germline values: CDR1 SGHAT, CDR2 FQNNGV. This sequence joins TRBV11-2 and TRBJ2-7; 8 bases are a match to TRBD1. The TCR sequence derives from a human patient who received an intestinal transplant, so some T cells may come from the graft donor. The material was PBMCs, obtained 26 days after transplant. CDR3 in DNA: TGTGCCAGCAGCTATCGGACAGGGTTAGGCGAGCAGTACTTC. This sequence encodes CASSYRTGLGEQYF.